Listed below are T cell receptor beta chains from one sample, sequenced in a study of blood T cell repertoires in COVID-19. Sequenced by immunoSEQ multiplex PCR; TCRdb stores in-frame clones only, minus some. The repertoire holds some 220,000 clones, with roughly 81% as singletons. The sample was peripheral blood. These receptors all come from a man in his forties or fifties with acute or convalescent COVID-19. The CDR3 runs from the conserved cysteine through the conserved F or W. Fields, in order: CDR3 protein, CDR3 DNA, clone size, J gene, V gene, D gene. A D gene is named only where the DNA matches it firmly. Some rows have no size entry. The others give once, few or many, or a class for an expanded clone.

CASSKAQGLAGLDEQFF TGTGCCAGCAGCAAGGCGCAGGGACTAGCGGGATTGGATGAGCAGTTCTTC - TRBJ2-1 TRBV11-3 TRBD2
CASLRDLAGVNEQFF TGTGCCAGCCTTCGGGATCTAGCGGGAGTTAATGAGCAGTTCTTC few TRBJ2-1 TRBV2 TRBD2
CASSPRGGVEKLFF TGTGCCAGCAGTCCCAGAGGAGGGGTTGAAAAACTGTTTTTT - TRBJ1-4 TRBV6-5 -
CASSPLPRWRGEKLFF TGTGCCAGCAGCCCCCTACCAAGGTGGCGGGGTGAAAAACTGTTTTTT - TRBJ1-4 TRBV7-3 -
CASSPTLPGQGGGYTF TGTGCCAGCAGCCCTACACTCCCGGGACAGGGAGGTGGCTACACCTTC - TRBJ1-2 TRBV11-1 TRBD1
CASSMSRGAYEQYF TGTGCCAGTAGTATGTCGCGGGGCGCCTACGAGCAGTACTTC - TRBJ2-7 TRBV19 -
CASSYSEGGFYEQYF TGTGCCAGCAGTTACTCAGAGGGAGGATTCTACGAGCAGTACTTC - TRBJ2-7 TRBV6-5 -
CASSLLGHLYQPQHF TGTGCCAGCAGCCTACTCGGACACCTTTATCAGCCCCAGCATTTT - TRBJ1-5 TRBV7-2 -
CAISESPTGGVQPQHF TGTGCCATCAGTGAGTCCCCTACAGGGGGCGTTCAGCCCCAGCATTTT - TRBJ1-5 TRBV10-3 TRBD1
CASSFSGYSSGNTIYF TGTGCCAGCAGCTTTTCAGGCTATAGCTCTGGAAACACCATATATTTT - TRBJ1-3 TRBV7-2 -
CASSFFGGASPLHF TGTGCCAGCAGTTTTTTTGGGGGGGCTTCACCCCTCCACTTT once TRBJ1-6 TRBV27 -
CASSERGEESYNEQFF TGTGCCAGCAGCGAGCGGGGGGAGGAGTCCTACAATGAGCAGTTCTTC - TRBJ2-1 TRBV9 TRBD2
CASSPLTSGAREQYF TGTGCCAGCAGCCCCCTGACTAGCGGGGCGAGAGAGCAGTACTTC - TRBJ2-7 TRBV13 TRBD2
CASTIKPNSEAFF TGTGCCAGCACCATAAAGCCGAACAGTGAAGCTTTCTTT - TRBJ1-1 TRBV5-4 -
CASSVDRAMTYEQYF TGCGCCAGCAGCGTGGACAGGGCGATGACCTACGAGCAGTACTTC - TRBJ2-7 TRBV5-1 TRBD1
CATSRETSTNEKLFF TGTGCCACCAGCAGAGAAACATCAACTAATGAAAAACTGTTTTTT - TRBJ1-4 TRBV15 -